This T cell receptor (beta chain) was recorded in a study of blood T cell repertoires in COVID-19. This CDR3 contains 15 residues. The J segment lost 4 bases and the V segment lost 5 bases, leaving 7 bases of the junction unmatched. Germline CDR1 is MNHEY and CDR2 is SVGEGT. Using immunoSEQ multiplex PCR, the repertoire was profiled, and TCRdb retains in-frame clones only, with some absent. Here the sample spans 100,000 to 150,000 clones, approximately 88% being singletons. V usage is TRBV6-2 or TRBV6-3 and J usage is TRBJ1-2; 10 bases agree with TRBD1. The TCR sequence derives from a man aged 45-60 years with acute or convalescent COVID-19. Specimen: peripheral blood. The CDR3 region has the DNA TGTGCCAGCAGTCCCCGGGACAGGGGTTTCTATGGCTACACCTTC. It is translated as CASSPRDRGFYGYTF.